This is a list of T cell receptor beta chains from one sample in a study of blood T cell repertoires in COVID-19. The repertoire was sequenced with immunoSEQ multiplex PCR; TCRdb's copy has only in-frame clones and lacks some. The table records around 250,000 clones, 70% to 85% of them present only once. Sequences were obtained from PBMCs or T cells enriched from blood (not recorded which). Receptors were obtained from a man between 40 and 49 years old who had recovered from COVID-19. The CDR3 runs from the conserved cysteine through the conserved F or W. A D gene is named only where the DNA matches it firmly. Rows give clone size only sometimes, using once, few, many, or a class for an expanded clone.

TRBV5-1	TRBJ2-3	TRBD2	.	CASSLGLAAIGDTQYF	TGCGCCAGCAGCTTAGGACTAGCGGCGATCGGAGATACGCAGTATTTT
TRBV10-1	TRBJ1-3	.	.	CASSEKTHSSGNTIYF	TGCGCCAGCAGTGAGAAGACACATAGCTCTGGAAACACCATATATTTT
TRBV11-2	TRBJ2-3	.	few	CASSFSGSPADTQYF	TGTGCCAGCAGCTTTTCGGGATCCCCGGCGGATACGCAGTATTTT
TRBV15	TRBJ1-1	TRBD1	.	CATSTAGGNTEAFF	TGTGCCACCAGCACTGCAGGGGGTAACACTGAAGCTTTCTTT
TRBV5-4	TRBJ2-6	TRBD1	.	CASSLGTGISGANVLTF	TGTGCCAGCAGCCTCGGGACAGGGATTTCTGGGGCCAACGTCCTGACTTTC
TRBV30	TRBJ1-3	.	.	CAWSQRTYSGNTIYF	TGTGCCTGGAGTCAAAGGACTTACTCTGGAAACACCATATATTTT
TRBV10-3	TRBJ1-1	TRBD1	.	CAISESEGAAAFF	TGTGCCATCAGTGAGTCAGAGGGGGCTGCAGCTTTCTTT
TRBV27	TRBJ1-6	.	.	CASSLYGQSSYNSPLHF	TGTGCCAGCAGTTTATATGGACAGAGCTCCTATAATTCACCCCTCCACTTT
TRBV5-1	TRBJ2-1	TRBD2	.	CASSGQVAGGDEQFF	TGCGCCAGCAGCGGACAAGTAGCGGGAGGGGATGAGCAGTTCTTC
TRBV28	TRBJ2-1	.	.	CASSLGGGGLNEQFF	TGTGCCAGCAGTTTGGGGGGAGGGGGTTTGAATGAGCAGTTCTTC
TRBV7-9	TRBJ2-2	TRBD1	.	CASLGTPGQGTGELFF	TGTGCCAGCCTTGGTACACCGGGACAGGGGACCGGGGAGCTGTTTTTT
TRBV3-1/TRBV3-2	TRBJ2-7	.	.	CASSYAQREQYF	TGTGCCAGCAGCTACGCCCAGCGCGAGCAGTACTTC
TRBV13	TRBJ2-7	TRBD1	.	CASSTNHGTGLPEQYF	TGTGCCAGCAGCACAAACCACGGGACAGGGTTGCCCGAGCAGTACTTC
TRBV9	TRBJ2-1	.	.	CASSLGSPSSYNEQFF	TGTGCCAGCAGCCTCGGGAGCCCAAGCTCCTACAATGAGCAGTTCTTC
TRBV6-5	TRBJ2-1	TRBD1	.	CAIYRDSSYNEQFF	TGTGCCATCTACCGGGACAGCTCCTACAATGAGCAGTTCTTC
TRBV30	TRBJ1-5	.	.	CAWSVETDNQPQHF	TGTGCCTGGAGTGTGGAGACCGACAATCAGCCCCAGCATTTT
TRBV5-1	TRBJ1-2	TRBD1	.	CASSPTGGGYTF	TGCGCCAGCAGTCCGACAGGGGGAGGCTACACCTTC
TRBV10-1	TRBJ2-3	.	.	CASSESLRDTQYF	TGCGCCAGCAGTGAGTCTCTCAGAGATACGCAGTATTTT
TRBV11-3	TRBJ2-7	TRBD1	.	CASSFTGTGGEQYF	TGTGCCAGCAGCTTCACCGGGACAGGGGGTGAGCAGTACTTC
TRBV27	TRBJ1-1	.	.	CASSLFGTSNTEAFF	TGTGCCAGCAGTTTATTCGGGACATCGAACACTGAAGCTTTCTTT
TRBV18	TRBJ1-5	.	.	CASSPFSGLSNQPQHF	TGTGCCAGCTCACCATTTTCAGGACTTAGCAATCAGCCCCAGCATTTT
TRBV6-6	TRBJ1-2	.	.	CASRTGANYGYTF	TGTGCCAGCCGAACCGGGGCTAACTATGGCTACACCTTC
TRBV29-1	TRBJ2-1	TRBD2	.	CSVAGLAGDEQFF	TGCAGCGTAGCGGGACTAGCGGGAGATGAGCAGTTCTTC
TRBV5-1	TRBJ1-2	TRBD1	few	CASSAGTGNYGYTF	TGCGCCAGCAGCGCCGGGACAGGAAACTATGGCTACACCTTC
TRBV28	TRBJ2-7	.	.	CASSLGGYEQYF	TGTGCCAGCAGTTTAGGAGGCTACGAGCAGTACTTC
TRBV9	TRBJ2-1	TRBD2	.	CASSVGWRGGPSEQFF	TGTGCCAGCAGCGTAGGATGGCGGGGGGGCCCCAGTGAGCAGTTCTTC
TRBV5-4	TRBJ2-7	.	.	CASSLVQNEQYF	TGTGCCAGCAGCTTGGTTCAGAACGAGCAGTACTTC
TRBV11-2	TRBJ2-1	TRBD2	few	CASSIGLGSEQFF	TGTGCCAGCAGCATCGGACTAGGCAGCGAGCAGTTCTTC
TRBV2	TRBJ1-1	.	.	CASSEGAGFAAFF	TGTGCCAGCAGTGAAGGGGCTGGTTTCGCAGCTTTCTTT
TRBV5-1	TRBJ2-1	TRBD2	.	CASSPPRSGAEQFF	TGCGCCAGCAGCCCCCCCCGGAGCGGGGCTGAGCAGTTCTTC
TRBV2	TRBJ1-2	TRBD1	few	CASRGGTGSPGYTF	TGTGCCAGCAGGGGGGGGACAGGCTCACCTGGCTACACCTTC
TRBV2	TRBJ1-1	.	few	CASSVELLNTEAFF	TGTGCCAGCAGTGTTGAGCTATTAAACACTGAAGCTTTCTTT
TRBV3-1/TRBV3-2	TRBJ2-5	.	.	CASSQARVSRETQYF	TGTGCCAGCAGCCAAGCCAGGGTCAGTCGGGAGACCCAGTACTTC
TRBV9	TRBJ2-4	.	.	CASSLRLSAKNIQYF	TGTGCCAGCAGCCTTAGACTGTCAGCCAAAAACATTCAGTACTTC
TRBV30	TRBJ2-7	.	.	CAWSVQGTYSYEQYF	TGTGCCTGGAGTGTACAGGGCACCTACTCCTACGAGCAGTACTTC
TRBV9	TRBJ2-2	TRBD1	.	CASSRDSVNTGELFF	TGTGCCAGCAGCAGGGACAGCGTGAACACCGGGGAGCTGTTTTTT
TRBV18	TRBJ1-2	.	.	CASSPGGGRWHYGYTF	TGTGCCAGCTCCCCGGGGGGGGGCCGCTGGCACTATGGCTACACCTTC
TRBV7-9	TRBJ1-5	.	.	CASRGREGQPQHF	TGTGCCAGCAGGGGAAGGGAGGGACAGCCCCAGCATTTT
TRBV2	TRBJ1-2	.	.	CASTFRQQSYGYTF	TGTGCCAGCACCTTCAGACAGCAGAGCTATGGCTACACCTTC
TRBV6-1	TRBJ1-5	.	once	CASSEATQFQPQHF	TGTGCCAGCAGTGAAGCAACCCAGTTCCAGCCCCAGCATTTT
TRBV2	TRBJ2-2	TRBD1	.	CASRTGLTGELFF	TGTGCCAGCAGGACAGGGTTAACCGGGGAGCTGTTTTTT
TRBV5-5	TRBJ1-3	.	.	CASSHFTSGNTIYF	TGTGCCAGCAGCCACTTTACCTCTGGAAACACCATATATTTT
TRBV19	TRBJ1-5	TRBD1	.	CASINQLTGGQPQHF	TGTGCCAGTATAAATCAACTGACAGGGGGGCAGCCCCAGCATTTT
TRBV7-2	TRBJ1-2	.	.	CASTRFEGFYGYTF	TGTGCCAGCACCCGGTTTGAGGGTTTCTATGGCTACACCTTC
TRBV7-2	TRBJ2-3	TRBD2	.	CASSLGPTSGGTQYF	TGTGCCAGCAGCTTAGGTCCCACTAGCGGGGGTACGCAGTATTTT
TRBV3-1/TRBV3-2	TRBJ2-3	.	.	CASSQTGGPWTQYF	TGTGCCAGCAGCCAAACCGGGGGACCCTGGACGCAGTATTTT
TRBV19	TRBJ2-7	.	.	CASSVSGGSYEQYF	TGTGCCAGTAGTGTCTCCGGGGGCTCCTACGAGCAGTACTTC
TRBV28	TRBJ1-1	.	few	CASTPPRNTEAFF	TGTGCCAGCACCCCCCCCCGGAACACTGAAGCTTTCTTT
TRBV5-5	TRBJ2-5	TRBD1	few	CASSADRGGETQYF	TGTGCCAGCAGCGCGGACAGGGGGGGAGAGACCCAGTACTTC